These 30 T cell receptor beta chains were sequenced from one sample in a study of T cell clonality in common variable immunodeficiency. Assay used: immunoSEQ multiplex PCR; TCRdb lists only in-frame clones, some missing. The sample presents 25,000 to 35,000 clones, none singletons. Study-level findings and limits: Common variable immunodeficiency TCR beta sequences reportedly had fewer deletions and N-nucleotide insertions.

Antigens for these TCRs are unknown. Sequencing was done on a sample of peripheral blood mononuclear cells. The receptors were sampled from a human donor with common variable immunodeficiency.

In this sample, this clone turned up a few times. The CDR3 is cut off 3 residues early in the read; its end comes from the germline J gene. The V gene is TRBV7-3, the J gene TRBJ1-2; 10 nucleotides match TRBD1. The CDR3 spans 13 residues. The V gene's germline CDR1 is SGHTA and CDR2 FQGTGA. The DNA read from the CDR3 is TGTGCCAGCAGCTCGGGACAGGGGAACGGC. Its translation is CASSSGQGNG. The CDR3 as a whole reads CASSSGQGNGYTF.

At least ten counts were recorded for this clone. At one end the junction does not follow the germline gene, possibly because of a read error. The read ends 3 residues shy of where the CDR3 ends; the end is completed using the germline J gene. This sequence joins TRBV20-1 and TRBJ2-1; D uncertain. CDR3 size: 11 residues. Per the germline V gene, CDR1 is DFQATT and CDR2 is SNEGSKA (reference sequence). CDR3 DNA (partial): TGCAGTGCTAGAGTCTACGATGAG. It codes for CSARVYDE. The full CDR3 sequence reads CSARVYDEQFF.

Many counts were recorded for this clone. The read ends 3 residues shy of where the CDR3 ends; the end is completed using the germline J gene. The rearrangement links TRBV20-1 to TRBJ2-3, with a weak D call TRBD1 (7 bases). Germline V gene lookup returns CDR1 DFQATT and CDR2 SNEGSKA (reference sequence). V shed 1 base and J shed 3 bases, with 14 bases lying between them. There are 15 residues in the CDR3. CDR3 DNA (partial): TGCAGTGCTAGAGGGAGGGGACAGAAGACAGATACG. Its protein is CSARGRGQKTDT. The entire CDR3 reads CSARGRGQKTDTQYF.

This clone has just a few counts. The read ends 3 residues before the CDR3 terminus; that terminus is restored from the germline J gene. The chain carries TRBV7-6 and TRBJ2-7; D perhaps matches TRBD1 (5 bases). Per the germline V gene, CDR1 is SGHVS and CDR2 is FNYEAQ. The CDR3 has 14 amino acids. Trimming shortened V by 1 base and J by 4 bases, and 11 bases separated the two germline ends. Partial CDR3 DNA: TGTGCCAGCAGCTTAGGGGGCCACTTGTACGAG. This gives the protein CASSLGGHLYE. The complete CDR3 reads CASSLGGHLYEQYF.

There are a few counts of this clone. Coverage ceases 3 residues before the CDR3 finishes, and the germline J gene fills in the end. The chain combines TRBV30 with TRBJ1-1, with 8 bases matching TRBD1. Germline values: CDR1 GTSNPN, CDR2 SVGIG (reference sequence). V shed 4 bases, J shed 3 bases, and the junction held 13 bases outside the gene matches. This CDR3 contains 16 residues. CDR3 DNA (partial): TGTGCCTGGACCACAGGGACAGGAGGATGGGACACTGAA. Its translation: CAWTTGTGGWDTE. The CDR3 as a whole reads CAWTTGTGGWDTEAFF.

This clone was observed a few times. The read ends 3 residues early relative to the CDR3; the germline J gene fills the gap. The rearrangement joins TRBV2 to TRBJ2-1; 7 bases agree with TRBD1. The CDR3 contains 13 residues. The trim removed 9 bases at V and 8 bases at J, leaving 10 bases unmatched. CDR1 SNHLY and CDR2 FYNNEI come from the germline V gene. CDR3 residues: CASGDRLWDEQFF. The sequenced part of the CDR3 DNA is TGTGCCAGTGGGGACAGACTTTGGGATGAG.

This clone was seen repeatedly, ten times or more. At one end, the junction sequence differs from germline, possibly due to a read error. The CDR3 bases that were read are TGCGCCAGCAGCCAAGATAGGGAGGGGGTTGACACCGGGGAG. Its translation: CASSQDREGVDTGE. Given in full, the CDR3 is CASSQDREGVDTGELFF. This chain uses TRBV4-2 with TRBJ2-2; the D gene is possibly TRBD2 (7 bases). Read data end 3 residues before the CDR3 end; the end is taken from the germline J gene. Germline assignment: CDR1 LGHNA and CDR2 YNFKEQ. This CDR3 is built from 17 residues.

The table lists this clone with many counts. The read falls 3 residues short of the CDR3 end, and the missing part is taken from the germline J gene. The chain uses TRBV30 and TRBJ1-4; a possible D gene is TRBD1 (5 bases). The CDR3 is 14 residues long. From germline, CDR1 is GTSNPN and CDR2 SVGIG (reference sequence). The V end lost 5 bases, the J end lost 8 bases, and 18 bases lay between the germline ends. The CDR3 is CAWSISHGAEKLFF. The sequenced CDR3 bases are TGTGCCTGGTCAATTTCTCATGGGGCGGAAAAA.

This clone was recorded a few times. The DNA ends 3 residues before the CDR3 does, and the rest of the CDR3 is filled in from the germline J gene. This chain uses TRBV19 with TRBJ2-7; 9 bases line up with TRBD2. Per the germline V gene, CDR1 is LNHDA and CDR2 is SQIVND (reference sequence). This CDR3 contains 14 residues. The V segment lost 8 bases and the J segment 2 bases; nucleotides outside the gene matches: 7. CDR3 DNA (partial): TGTGCCAGTGAGTCGACTAGCGGTACCTACGAG. This codes for CASESTSGTYE. The whole CDR3 protein is CASESTSGTYEQYF.

This clone was seen a handful of times. The read stops 3 residues short of the end of the CDR3; the missing end is completed from the germline J gene. This chain links TRBV6-7 with TRBJ1-6; 7 bases fit TRBD1. TRBV6-7 is treated as an ORF (open reading frame) with a function not yet certain. V lost 0 bases and J lost 12; bases outside the gene matches: 14. CDR3 length: 17 amino acids. The sequenced CDR3 bases are TGTGCCAGCAGTTACTCGAACTGGGACAGAGACTCCGGACCC. Its translation is CASSYSNWDRDSGP. From start to end, the CDR3 is CASSYSNWDRDSGPLHF.

This clone has just a few counts. The sequence runs out 3 residues before the end of the CDR3; the remainder is reconstructed from the germline J gene. The chain combines TRBV18 with TRBJ2-5; 7 bases are a match to TRBD1. The CDR3 loop spans 16 amino acids. The germline V gene has CDR1 KGHSH and CDR2 LQKENI. V lost 2 bases, J lost 1 base, and 7 bases stayed unmatched. The CDR3 loop reads CASSPTQQGSQETQYF. Incomplete CDR3 DNA: TGTGCCAGCTCACCAACACAACAGGGGTCCCAAGAGACC. Full variable domain (remainder filled in from reference TRBV18 and TRBJ2-5): NAGVMQNPRHLVRRRGQEARLRCSPMKGHSHVYWYRQLPEEGLKFMVYLQKENIIDESGMPKERFSAEFPKEGPSILRIQQVVRGDSAAYFCASSPTQQGSQETQYFGPGTRLLVL.

A remark on this clone: The read halts 3 residues ahead of the CDR3 end, with the missing end drawn from the germline J gene. The chain couples TRBV29-1 to TRBJ1-2, with a tentative D call TRBD1 (5 bases). The V end lost 4 bases, the J end lost 3 bases, and 12 bases lay between the germline ends. Germline lookup yields CDR1 SQVTM and CDR2 ANQGSEA. The CDR3 length is 13 residues. Here the CDR3 reads CSVGGVGDYGYTF. The sequenced CDR3 bases are TGCAGCGTTGGCGGGGTGGGGGACTATGGC.

This clone was counted many times. Incomplete CDR3 DNA: TGTGCCAGCAGTGACTCAGCGGGGGGGAACAATGAG. Translating gives CASSDSAGGNNE. The CDR3 in its entirety is CASSDSAGGNNEQFF. The chain uses TRBV6-4 and TRBJ2-1; 10 positions agree with TRBD2. The sequenced fragment ends 3 residues before the CDR3 boundary, so the rest is inferred from the germline J gene. Germline CDR1 MRHNA, CDR2 SNTAGT. CDR3 length: 15 amino acids. Trimming cost V 0 bases and J 5 bases; bases outside gene matches: 1.

With regard to this clone: The read comes to an end 3 residues before the CDR3 does, leaving the germline J gene to fill in the end. The chain has TRBV7-6 and TRBJ2-5; TRBD2 might be the D (6 bases). The V and J ends lost 4 bases and 0 bases respectively, with 9 bases between them. Germline assignment: CDR1 SGHVS and CDR2 FNYEAQ. The CDR3 sequence is 14 residues long. CDR3 DNA, as far as it was read: TGTGCCAGCAGCTCCCGGGACTACCAAGAGACC. This translates into CASSSRDYQET. The whole CDR3 sequence reads CASSSRDYQETQYF.

Notes on this clone: The sequenced fragment ends 3 residues before the CDR3 boundary, so the rest is inferred from the germline J gene. The chain uses TRBV11-3 and TRBJ2-3; D perhaps matches TRBD2 (5 bases). This CDR3 has 14 residues. V gave up 0 bases and J gave up 5 bases, with 9 bases separating them. CDR1 is SGHNT and CDR2 is YENEEA in the germline V gene. CDR3: CASSLEGRGDTQYF. The CDR3 bases that were read are TGTGCCAGCAGCTTAGAGGGCCGGGGAGATACG.

In this sample, this clone turned up a few times. The observed sequence ends 3 residues before the CDR3 terminus, with the missing tail filled in from the germline J gene. The chain employs TRBV19 and TRBJ1-2; 7 bases are a match to TRBD1. With 6 bases clipped from V and 3 bases from J, the junction kept 7 bases outside the gene matches. CDR1 and CDR2 from the germline V gene are LNHDA and SQIVND (reference sequence). The CDR3 length is 14 residues. The chain's CDR3 is CASSPDRTDYGYTF. The part of the CDR3 DNA that was read is TGTGCCAGTAGCCCGGACAGGACTGACTATGGC.

This clone was observed a few times. Read sequence stops 3 residues before the CDR3 end, and the germline J gene provides the missing end. The chain joins TRBV30 to TRBJ1-2, with D unclear. The germline V gene has CDR1 GTSNPN and CDR2 SVGIG (reference sequence). V was pared by 0 bases and J by 2 bases, with 7 bases between. The CDR3 is 13 residues long. Here the CDR3 reads CAWSVGWNYGYTF. Partial CDR3 DNA: TGTGCCTGGAGTGTCGGTTGGAACTATGGC.

On this clone itself: Sequencing ends 3 residues short of the CDR3 end; the germline J gene provides the rest. The chain links TRBV19 to TRBJ2-2, with unresolved D. Trimming stripped 7 bases from V and 6 bases from J, with 6 bases between. The CDR3 runs to 11 residues. Germline V gene sequence: CDR1 LNHDA, CDR2 SQIVND (reference sequence). The CDR3 sequence: CASTTAGELFF. The covered CDR3 bases are TGTGCCAGTACCACGGCCGGGGAG.

As regards this clone: The read comes to an end 3 residues before the CDR3 does, leaving the germline J gene to fill in the end. The V and J genes are TRBV7-2 and TRBJ2-7; D not resolved. The CDR3 runs to 14 residues. The V end lost 4 bases, the J end lost 1 base, and 11 bases lay between the germline ends. The V gene's germline CDR1 is SGHTA and CDR2 FQGNSA. CDR3 sequence: CASSSYSKSYEQYF. CDR3 DNA, as far as it was read: TGTGCCAGCAGCTCCTATTCGAAGTCCTACGAG.

As for this clone: The read terminates 3 residues before the CDR3 end, so the remaining end is supplied by the germline J gene. This chain joins TRBV7-3 and TRBJ2-1; 8 bases are a match to TRBD2. The CDR3 is 15 amino acids. Germline-derived CDR1 and CDR2 are SGHTA and FQGTGA. The V and J ends lost 1 base and 8 bases, in that order; junction bases with no gene match: 7. CDR3 loop: CASSLIGGGLDEQFF. The sequenced part of the CDR3 DNA is TGTGCCAGCAGCTTAATTGGCGGGGGGTTAGATGAG.

With regard to this clone: The read ends 3 residues shy of where the CDR3 ends; the end is completed using the germline J gene. This chain connects TRBV30 to TRBJ1-2; 7 bases match TRBD1. V shed 0 bases, J shed 7 bases, and the junction held 5 bases outside the gene matches. There are 13 residues in the CDR3. CDR1 is GTSNPN and CDR2 is SVGIG in the germline V gene (reference sequence). The sequenced CDR3 bases are TGTGCCTGGAGTGTTAAGGGGGCCTTTGGC. Protein: CAWSVKGAFG. The entire CDR3 reads CAWSVKGAFGYTF.

As for this clone: The read falls 3 residues short of the CDR3 end, and the missing part is taken from the germline J gene. The chain employs TRBV7-2 and TRBJ1-6; D uncertain. This CDR3 comprises 15 residues. Germline V gives CDR1 SGHTA, CDR2 FQGNSA. Trimming removed 5 bases from V and 9 bases from J, with 17 bases in between. CDR3 DNA (partial): TGTGCCAGCAGCCCCAGACCGGTCAGGAGTTCACCC. This translates into CASSPRPVRSSP. The CDR3 in full is CASSPRPVRSSPLHF.

For this clone: The DNA ends 3 residues before the CDR3 does, and the rest of the CDR3 is filled in from the germline J gene. The chain combines TRBV30 with TRBJ1-6, with a possible D match to TRBD1 (5 bases). This CDR3 has 14 residues. The germline V gene has CDR1 GTSNPN and CDR2 SVGIG (reference sequence). V lost 4 bases, J lost 7 bases, and 14 bases lay in between. CDR3 loop: CAWMVGLGNSPLHF. The sequenced part of the CDR3 DNA is TGTGCCTGGATGGTGGGACTGGGGAATTCACCC.

This clone was seen a handful of times. Coverage ceases 3 residues before the CDR3 finishes, and the germline J gene fills in the end. The V call is TRBV18, the J call TRBJ2-3; TRBD2 matches 9 bases. The ends lost 5 bases at V and 5 bases at J; junction bases unmatched: 11. From germline, CDR1 is KGHSH and CDR2 LQKENI. This CDR3 is built from 16 residues. The CDR3 DNA, read in part, is TGTGCCAGCTCAACGGGGCTAGCGGGGCTTCGAGATACG. Its translation: CASSTGLAGLRDT. The complete CDR3 protein is CASSTGLAGLRDTQYF. The full variable domain, its missing parts supplied by reference TRBV18 and TRBJ2-3, is NAGVMQNPRHLVRRRGQEARLRCSPMKGHSHVYWYRQLPEEGLKFMVYLQKENIIDESGMPKERFSAEFPKEGPSILRIQQVVRGDSAAYFCASSTGLAGLRDTQYFGPGTRLTVL.

The CDR3 spells CASSEATGGQETQYF. CDR3 DNA, as far as it was read: TGTGCCAGCAGTGAAGCGACAGGGGGCCAAGAGACC. V and J are TRBV6-1 and TRBJ2-5; TRBD1 agrees at 9 bases. The sequence runs out 3 residues before the end of the CDR3; the remainder is reconstructed from the germline J gene. Germline-derived CDR1 and CDR2 are MNHNS and SASEGT. This CDR3 is 15 amino acids long. The junction had 0 bases not matched to a gene; V was cut back by 0 bases and J by 1 base.

This clone turned up a few times. The read terminates 3 residues ahead of where the CDR3 ends, so the germline J gene completes it. The chain is built from TRBV18 and TRBJ2-3; TRBD2 matches at 14 bases. V lost 2 bases to trimming and J lost 8 bases; unmatched junction nucleotides: 6. The CDR3 has 16 amino acids. Germline V gene lookup returns CDR1 KGHSH and CDR2 LQKENI. CDR3 residues: CASSPAGTSGGGTQYF. Partial CDR3 DNA: TGTGCCAGCTCACCAGCCGGGACTAGCGGGGGTGGTACG.

Turning to this clone: The CDR3 end falls 3 residues outside the read, so it is completed with the germline J gene. The V gene is TRBV18, the J gene TRBJ2-3; D is unresolved. CDR3 length equals 14 residues. CDR1 KGHSH and CDR2 LQKENI come from the germline V gene. Trimming took off 2 bases at V and 0 bases at J, with 6 bases between the two ends. The covered CDR3 bases are TGTGCCAGCTCACCAGGGCAGAGCACAGATACG. Residues: CASSPGQSTDT. The complete CDR3 reads CASSPGQSTDTQYF.

This clone has a handful of counts. The read is 3 residues too short to cover the CDR3 end, so that end is filled in from the germline J gene. The V call is TRBV7-9, the J call TRBJ2-3; no reliable D call. The germline gives CDR1 SEHNR, CDR2 FQNEAQ (reference sequence). This CDR3 comprises 12 residues. Trimming cost V 2 bases and J 4 bases, with 4 bases left between them. CDR3 bases read: TGTGCCAGCAGCTTATCCGCAGATACG. It specifies CASSLSADT. The full-length CDR3 reads as CASSLSADTQYF.

This clone was seen repeatedly, ten times or more. The read gets to within 3 residues of the CDR3 end, and the germline J gene fills in the rest. The chain has TRBV7-2 and TRBJ2-1, with a tentative D call TRBD2 (6 bases). Per the germline V gene, CDR1 is SGHTA and CDR2 is FQGNSA. This CDR3 spans 14 amino acids. Trimming shortened V by 0 bases and J by 4 bases, and 7 bases separated the two germline ends. CDR3 residues: CASSLAGGYNEQFF. Partial CDR3 DNA: TGTGCCAGCAGCTTAGCGGGGGGTTACAATGAG.

This clone was recorded at least ten times. The CDR3 DNA, read in part, is TGTGCCAGCAGCTTAGCGGGGGGGCCAGATACG. It encodes CASSLAGGPDT. In full, the CDR3 is CASSLAGGPDTQYF. This chain connects TRBV6-4 to TRBJ2-3; 11 nucleotides match TRBD2. Read data end 3 residues before the CDR3 end; the end is taken from the germline J gene. The CDR3 runs to 14 residues. Germline assignment: CDR1 MRHNA and CDR2 SNTAGT. V trimming: 6 bases; J trimming: 4 bases; junction bases outside the gene matches: 3.